The 27 T cell receptor beta chains reported below all come from one sample, sequenced in a study of cytomegalovirus exposure and HLA in healthy donors. The PCR made use of 60 Vbeta and 13 Jbeta primers. Only in-frame clones appear in the TCRdb table, and some are missing; sequencing was by immunoSEQ multiplex PCR. The sample shows more than 100,000 clones, 75% to 80% of them seen only once. The sample comprised PBMCs. The origin of the receptors is a young woman in good health and CMV-seropositive.

The V and J genes are TRBV5-1 and TRBJ1-1; 8 nucleotides agree with TRBD1. This CDR3 has 15 amino acids. J was trimmed by 4 bases and V by 4 bases; bases with no gene match: 9. Germline loops: CDR1 SGHRS, CDR2 YFSETQ. DNA of the CDR3: TGCGCCAGCAGCCCACGGGACAGGAGGGGCACTGAAGCTTTCTTT. Protein sequence: CASSPRDRRGTEAFF.

This chain links TRBV28 with TRBJ2-1, with TRBD1 matching 7 bases. V lost 5 bases and J lost 6; bases outside the gene matches: 1. The V gene's germline CDR1 is MDHEN and CDR2 SYDVKM. This CDR3 is 12 amino acids long. The CDR3 nucleotides read TGTGCCAGCAGTCCAGGGGGCAATGAGCAGTTCTTC. It yields the protein CASSPGGNEQFF.

The CDR3 spells CASSLWDRGVGDTEAFF. The CDR3 coding sequence is TGTGCCAGCAGTTTATGGGACAGGGGGGTGGGAGACACTGAAGCTTTCTTT. The chain has TRBV28 and TRBJ1-1, with 10 bases matching TRBD1. V lost 0 bases to trimming and J lost 3 bases; unmatched junction nucleotides: 7. Germline V gene sequence: CDR1 MDHEN, CDR2 SYDVKM. The CDR3 totals 17 residues.

The chain uses TRBV4-1 and TRBJ1-1, with 7 bases aligning to TRBD1. CDR3 length equals 14 residues. Per the germline V gene, CDR1 is MGHRA and CDR2 is YSYEKL. V was clipped by 5 bases and J by 3 bases; unmatched bases: 6. In nucleotides, the CDR3 is TGCGCCAGCAGCTACAGGGGATTGGACACTGAAGCTTTCTTT. It codes for CASSYRGLDTEAFF.

The chain recombines TRBV2 with TRBJ1-2, with D perhaps matching TRBD1 (6 bases). The germline V and J ends were trimmed by 7 bases and 8 bases, with 17 bases remaining between them. From germline, CDR1 is SNHLY and CDR2 FYNNEI. The CDR3 length is 13 residues. The CDR3 DNA is TGTGCCAGCAAGGGGGACACAACGGGGGGCTACACCTTC. Translation: CASKGDTTGGYTF.

V gene TRBV7-2 combines with J gene TRBJ2-2; tentatively, D is TRBD2 (5 bases). Germline V gives CDR1 SGHTA, CDR2 FQGNSA. The CDR3 runs to 16 residues. V was cut by 6 bases and J by 0 bases, with 14 bases left in between. The CDR3 here is CASRSGLTTNTGELFF. CDR3 in DNA: TGTGCCAGCAGGTCCGGACTGACCACGAACACCGGGGAGCTGTTTTTT.

This clone was seen a handful of times. As DNA, the CDR3 is TGTGCCAGCAGCCCGGGACTAGTGGGGTTCTTC. Its translation is CASSPGLVGFF. This rearrangement joins TRBV7-9 to TRBJ2-1, with TRBD2 identical over 8 bases. The trim removed 5 bases at V and 15 bases at J, leaving 6 bases unmatched. CDR3 size: 11 residues. CDR1 and CDR2 from the germline V gene are SEHNR and FQNEAQ (reference sequence).

The chain combines TRBV15 with TRBJ2-1; D is perhaps TRBD1 (5 bases). This CDR3 contains 15 residues. CDR1 and CDR2 from the germline V gene are LNHNV and YYDKDF (reference sequence). The V and J ends lost 1 base and 3 bases respectively, with 10 bases between them. The CDR3 loop reads CATSRVAGNYNEQFF. The DNA for the CDR3 is TGTGCCACCAGCAGAGTCGCAGGGAACTACAATGAGCAGTTCTTC.

The J gene is TRBJ1-5, the V gene TRBV12-2; the table's D call, TRBD1, was not checked against the DNA. TRBV12-2 is a known pseudogene. The CDR3 runs to 17 residues. CDR3 residues: CASRLTDRVYSNQPQHF. The DNA of the CDR3 is TGTGCAAGTCGCTTAACCGACAGGGTGTATAGCAATCAGCCCCAGCATTTT.

The rearrangement links TRBV30 to TRBJ2-7, with a possible D match to TRBD2 (5 bases). The V and J ends lost 0 bases and 4 bases respectively, with 7 bases between them. CDR1 is GTSNPN and CDR2 is SVGIG in the germline V gene (reference sequence). This CDR3 comprises 12 residues. The CDR3 DNA follows: TGTGCCTGGAGTGTACGAGGGTACGAGCAGTACTTC. Translation gives CAWSVRGYEQYF.

The V and J genes are TRBV4-3 and TRBJ2-7, with 8 bases identical to TRBD2. Trimming at V came to 3 bases and at J to 3 bases, leaving 10 bases not matched to a gene. The CDR3 covers 16 residues. The germline CDR1 and CDR2 sequences are LGHNA and YSLEER. CDR3 amino acids: CASSQMSREGIYEQYF. The CDR3 bases are TGCGCCAGCAGCCAGATGAGTCGGGAGGGAATCTACGAGCAGTACTTC.

The sample holds one count of this clone. A read error may produce the germline difference seen at one junction end. V is TRBV7-9 and J is TRBJ1-2; 9 bases map to TRBD1. The CDR3 covers 16 residues. Germline loops: CDR1 SEHNR, CDR2 FQNEAQ (reference sequence). CDR3 DNA: TGTTCCAGCAGCTCCTCGGACAGGGGATTGCGTTATGGCTACACCTTC. Its translation is CSSSSSDRGLRYGYTF.

The V and J genes are TRBV15 and TRBJ1-5; perhaps TRBD1 as D (5 bases). V shed 5 bases and J shed 8 bases, with 13 bases lying between them. CDR1 is LNHNV, CDR2 YYDKDF, per germline (reference sequence). This CDR3 is built from 13 residues. The CDR3 region is CATSGRGVEPQHF. The DNA for the CDR3 is TGTGCCACCAGCGGCCGGGGGGTAGAGCCCCAGCATTTT.

The chain is built from TRBV4-3 and TRBJ2-3; TRBD1 agrees at 8 bases. V was pared by 4 bases and J by 3 bases, with 6 bases of the junction left unmatched. The germline V gene encodes CDR1 LGHNA and CDR2 YSLEER. The CDR3 length is 15 residues. The CDR3 nucleotides read TGCGCCAGCAGCCTTCGACAGGGGTCGACAGATACGCAGTATTTT. Translation: CASSLRQGSTDTQYF.

The gene calls are TRBV11-3 and TRBJ2-7, with 9 bases that match TRBD1. V was pared by 5 bases and J by 0 bases, with 5 bases of the junction left unmatched. Germline values: CDR1 SGHNT, CDR2 YENEEA. The CDR3 is made up of 15 amino acids. The CDR3 DNA is TGTGCCAGCAGCCCGGACAGGGGCCGCTCCTACGAGCAGTACTTC. Its protein product is CASSPDRGRSYEQYF.

The V and J genes are TRBV13 and TRBJ2-3; TRBD2 agrees at 8 bases. This CDR3 is 17 amino acids long. Per the germline V gene, CDR1 is PRHDT and CDR2 is FYEKMQ (reference sequence). The J segment lost 4 bases and the V segment lost 0 bases, leaving 9 bases of the junction unmatched. The CDR3 nucleotides read TGTGCCAGCAGCTTAGGCTTCCTAGCGGGCATTTCAGATACGCAGTATTTT. This gives the protein CASSLGFLAGISDTQYF.

The V gene is TRBV7-9, the J gene TRBJ2-1, with TRBD2 matching over 16 bases. This CDR3 contains 18 residues. Germline-derived CDR1 and CDR2 are SEHNR and FQNEAQ (reference sequence). V lost 6 bases, J lost 4 bases, and 9 bases stayed unmatched. CDR3 sequence reads: CASSPGTSGGVKYNEQFF. CDR3 bases: TGTGCCAGCAGTCCCGGGACTAGCGGGGGGGTGAAATACAATGAGCAGTTCTTC. Full variable domain (missing parts from reference TRBV7-9 and TRBJ2-1): DTGVSQNPRHKITKRGQNVTFRCDPISEHNRLYWYRQTLGQGPEFLTYFQNEAQLEKSRLLSDRFSAERPKGSFSTLEIQRTEQGDSAMYLCASSPGTSGGVKYNEQFFGPGTRLTVL.

The chain has TRBV9 and TRBJ2-5; D unresolved. Trimming pared 0 bases from V and 2 bases from J, leaving 20 bases between. Germline V gene sequence: CDR1 SGDLS, CDR2 YYNGEE. The CDR3 is 18 residues long. CDR3 residues: CASSVVASSPTSQETQYF. The CDR3 region has the DNA TGTGCCAGCAGCGTAGTGGCTAGTAGTCCAACCTCTCAAGAGACCCAGTACTTC. The variable domain in full, with the rest retrieved from reference TRBV9 and TRBJ2-5, is DSGVTQTPKHLITATGQRVTLRCSPRSGDLSVYWYQQSLDQGLQFLIQYYNGEERAKGNILERFSAQQFPDLHSELNLSSLELGDSALYFCASSVVASSPTSQETQYFGPGTRLLVL.

The rearrangement joins TRBV5-5 to TRBJ1-6, with 8 bases identical to TRBD1. V lost 7 bases, J lost 6 bases, and 9 bases stayed unmatched. The CDR3 has 15 residues. The germline CDR1 and CDR2 sequences are SGHKS and YYEKEE (reference sequence). CDR3 in DNA: TGTGCCAGCCGCTACCCGACAGGGGCTAATTCACCCCTCCACTTT. Translating it yields CASRYPTGANSPLHF.

The chain has TRBV4-3 and TRBJ2-6; possible D gene TRBD2, 5 bases. CDR1 is LGHNA and CDR2 is YSLEER in the germline V gene. This CDR3 comprises 18 residues. Between the trimmed V and J ends, which lost 1 base and 0 bases, there was a span of 13 bases. CDR3 residues: CASSQVRGTPSGANVLTF. The CDR3 nucleotides read TGCGCCAGCAGCCAAGTACGGGGAACACCCTCTGGGGCCAACGTCCTGACTTTC.

The genes are TRBV7-6 and TRBJ2-1; 7 bases map to TRBD2. Germline CDR1 SGHVS, CDR2 FNYEAQ. The CDR3 is 15 amino acids. With 5 bases clipped from V and 0 bases from J, the junction kept 4 bases outside the gene matches. The CDR3 DNA reads TGTGCCAGCAGCCAACTAGCGATCTCCTACAATGAGCAGTTCTTC. Translating gives CASSQLAISYNEQFF.

The J gene is TRBJ2-1, the V gene TRBV5-1; a weak D match, TRBD2 (5 bases). Deletions cut 4 bases from V and 4 bases from J, with 9 bases between. The CDR3 is 13 residues long. Germline V CDR1 and CDR2: SGHRS, YFSETQ. The DNA for the CDR3 is TGCGCCAGCAGCCCGGGGTTTTACAATGAGCAGTTCTTC. This gives the protein CASSPGFYNEQFF.

The V and J genes are TRBV18 and TRBJ1-2, with no clear D. This CDR3 region has 15 residues. Per germline, CDR1 KGHSH and CDR2 LQKENI. Trimming took off 3 bases at V and 2 bases at J, with 13 bases between the two ends. CDR3 in amino acids: CASSPGNTGNYGYTF. CDR3 coding DNA: TGTGCCAGCTCACCCGGGAATACGGGGAACTATGGCTACACCTTC.

The rearrangement joins TRBV7-9 to TRBJ2-7; 12 nucleotides agree with TRBD2. V lost 4 bases, J lost 7 bases, and 5 bases stayed unmatched. CDR1 and CDR2 from the germline V gene are SEHNR and FQNEAQ (reference sequence). The length of the CDR3 is 14 residues. CDR3 residues: CASSSSGGASEQYF. The CDR3 bases are TGTGCCAGCAGCTCTAGCGGGGGGGCCTCTGAGCAGTACTTC.

The rearrangement links TRBV4-3 to TRBJ1-2, with 7 bases identical to TRBD1. The CDR3 runs 14 residues. CDR1 and CDR2 (germline): LGHNA, YSLEER. Trimming at V came to 1 base and at J to 4 bases, leaving 3 bases not matched to a gene. The CDR3 reads CASSQVQGTYGYTF. Written as DNA, the CDR3 is TGCGCCAGCAGCCAAGTACAGGGGACCTATGGCTACACCTTC.

V gene TRBV6-1 combines with J gene TRBJ2-7; TRBD2 is a possible D gene (5 bases). V lost 0 bases to trimming and J lost 3 bases, with 18 bases between them. The germline CDR1 and CDR2 sequences are MNHNS and SASEGT. The CDR3 spans 17 residues. In DNA, the CDR3 is TGTGCCAGCAGTGAAGCTGGTAGGGCAGCGGCGCGCTACGAGCAGTACTTC. Translation gives CASSEAGRAAARYEQYF.

The chain has TRBV28 and TRBJ1-2, with 10 bases matching TRBD1. Trimming removed 5 bases from V and 5 bases from J; junction bases left unmatched: 5. This CDR3 region has 14 residues. The germline CDR1 and CDR2 sequences are MDHEN and SYDVKM. CDR3 amino acids: CASSSTGQGYGYTF. The CDR3 bases are TGTGCCAGCAGTAGTACGGGACAGGGGTATGGCTACACCTTC.